Listed here is a single T cell receptor beta chain. What it binds is unknown. These data come from a study of T cell repertoires in cytomegalovirus infection. The V gene lost 10 bases and the J gene lost 4 bases, with 9 bases spanning the gap. The CDR3 has 11 amino acids. Looked up from germline, CDR1 is KGHDR and CDR2 is SFDVKD. TCRdb re-called the reads through MiXCR, storing one row per CDR3 protein. The data show under 150,000 distinct CDR3 sequences, 20% to 30% seen once. The chain is built from TRBV24-1 and TRBJ2-5; D gene uncertain. What was sequenced was PBMCs, sequenced either directly or after in vitro stimulation (not recorded which). This clonotype originated in a human donor in good health (CMV status not recorded). Some clones in this sample may be carry-over from other donors' samples. DNA for the CDR3: TGTGCCACTGCAGTGGGAGAGACCCAGTACTTC. This gives the protein CATAVGETQYF.